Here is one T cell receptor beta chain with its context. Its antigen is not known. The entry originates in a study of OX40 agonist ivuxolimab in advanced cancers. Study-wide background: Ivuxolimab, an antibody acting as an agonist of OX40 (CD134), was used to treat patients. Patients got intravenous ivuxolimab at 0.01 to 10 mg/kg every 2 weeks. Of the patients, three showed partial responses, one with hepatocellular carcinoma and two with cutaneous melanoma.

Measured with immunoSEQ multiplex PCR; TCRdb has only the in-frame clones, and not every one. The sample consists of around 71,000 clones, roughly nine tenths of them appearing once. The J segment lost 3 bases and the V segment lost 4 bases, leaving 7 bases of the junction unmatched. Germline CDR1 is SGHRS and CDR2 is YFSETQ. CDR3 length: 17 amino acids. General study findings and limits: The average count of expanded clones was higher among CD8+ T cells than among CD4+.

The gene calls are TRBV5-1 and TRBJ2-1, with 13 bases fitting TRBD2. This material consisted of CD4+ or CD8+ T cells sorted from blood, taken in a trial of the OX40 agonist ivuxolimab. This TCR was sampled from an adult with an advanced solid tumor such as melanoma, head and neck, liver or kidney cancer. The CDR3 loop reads CASSIGLAGAIYNEQFF. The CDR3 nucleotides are TGCGCCAGCAGCATAGGACTAGCGGGAGCTATCTACAATGAGCAGTTCTTC.